This T cell receptor (beta chain) emerged from a study of T cell changes during pregnancy in multiple sclerosis (dated by TCRdb to between 2017 and 2020). Background on the whole study: In women with multiple sclerosis, the researchers looked at how the T cell repertoire shifted as pregnancy progressed.

Remarks on this clone: Which antigen it targets is not known. No clone much larger than this one lies a single base away; base qualities are absent.

The CDR3 runs 15 residues from the cysteine to the phenylalanine. The entry retains the CDR3 DNA only, 45 bases that are in frame from base 1. V and J are trimmed by 3 bases and 0 bases, and the gene matches miss 6 bases of the junction. The germline V gene yields SQVTM for CDR1 and ANQGSEA for CDR2. Library generation was performed with the immunoSEQ multiplex PCR assay. Held by TCRdb, this immuneACCESS table contains in-frame sequences only and omits some clones. Under half of the omission traces to an unresolved V gene where checked; the cause of the rest is unknown. The sample table contains about 100,000 clones; only one count was recorded for approximately 90% of them. Of the sample, roughly 2% is held by the ten largest clones.

Source: peripheral blood, taken after pregnancy. The chain uses TRBV29-1 and TRBJ1-1; 8 bases in the middle match TRBD1. The clonotype comes from a female donor with multiple sclerosis, enrolled in a pregnancy study. The DNA is TGCAGCGTTGAGAAGTGGGACAGGATGAACACTGAAGCTTTCTTT. This is translated as CSVEKWDRMNTEAFF.